Shown below are 2 T cell receptor beta chains from a single sample sequenced in a study of T cell responses to AZD1222 COVID-19 vaccine. Generated by immunoSEQ multiplex PCR, the TCRdb table keeps only in-frame clones and is missing some. In the table there are around 120,000 clones, about 88% of which are singletons. The sequences come from peripheral blood, collected on day 0 of AZD1222 vaccination. All receptors come from an adult in good health.

The chain combines TRBV2 with TRBJ2-5; weak D call: TRBD1 (6 bases). Trimming cost V 8 bases and J 0 bases, with 28 bases left between them. This CDR3 has 19 residues. Germline V gene data show CDR1 as SNHLY and CDR2 as FYNNEI. CDR3 loop: CASENSEGGITPYQETQYF. CDR3 in DNA: TGTGCCAGCGAAAATAGCGAAGGGGGAATTACCCCATACCAAGAGACCCAGTACTTC.

This chain links TRBV7-9 with TRBJ1-6; TRBD1 aligns across 8 bases. This CDR3 comprises 14 residues. After removal of 5 bases from V and 6 bases from J, the junction contained 3 bases not matched to a gene. Germline CDR1 reads SEHNR; CDR2 reads FQNEAQ (reference sequence). The CDR3 loop reads CASSLQGGNSPLHF. The DNA for the CDR3 is TGTGCCAGCAGCCTACAGGGGGGTAATTCACCCCTCCACTTT. The variable domain in full, completed from reference TRBV7-9 and TRBJ1-6, reads DTGVSQNPRHKITKRGQNVTFRCDPISEHNRLYWYRQTLGQGPEFLTYFQNEAQLEKSRLLSDRFSAERPKGSFSTLEIQRTEQGDSAMYLCASSLQGGNSPLHFGNGTRLTVT.